These 4 T cell receptor beta chains originate from one sample sequenced in a study of blood T cell repertoires in COVID-19. Libraries were prepared by immunoSEQ multiplex PCR; TCRdb keeps only in-frame clonotypes and omits some of them. The sample comprises about 260,000 clones, 75% to 90% of which are singletons, and about 2.1% rests with the top ten. Material for sequencing was peripheral blood. These receptors originate from a man under 40 with active or convalescent COVID-19.

The V call is TRBV29-1, the J call TRBJ2-1, with 12 bases that match TRBD2. Germline CDR1 and CDR2: SQVTM and ANQGSEA. The V and J ends lost 7 bases and 3 bases, in that order; junction bases with no gene match: 4. The CDR3 has 14 amino acids. CDR3 protein: CSGGLAGHYNEQFF. CDR3 coding DNA: TGCAGCGGCGGACTAGCGGGGCACTACAATGAGCAGTTCTTC.

V usage is TRBV2 and J usage is TRBJ1-4; 10 nucleotides align to TRBD1. Germline V gene sequence: CDR1 SNHLY, CDR2 FYNNEI. V lost 6 bases to trimming and J lost 5 bases; unmatched junction nucleotides: 12. CDR3 length equals 17 residues. CDR3 in amino acids: CASSLRDRGSLNEKLFF. In DNA, the CDR3 is TGTGCCAGCAGCCTCCGGGACAGGGGTTCTCTAAATGAAAAACTGTTTTTT.

Only one count was recorded for this clone. V gene TRBV27 combines with J gene TRBJ2-5, with 14 bases fitting TRBD2. With 6 bases clipped from V and 6 bases from J, the junction kept 15 bases outside the gene matches. Germline-derived CDR1 and CDR2 are MNHEY and SMNVEV (reference sequence). CDR3 size: 18 residues. The CDR3: CASRPPGLAGVTQKTQYF. The CDR3 DNA reads TGTGCCAGCAGACCCCCGGGACTAGCGGGGGTGACGCAAAAGACCCAGTACTTC.

The chain couples TRBV27 to TRBJ2-1; D perhaps matches TRBD1 (7 bases). CDR1 and CDR2 from the germline V gene are MNHEY and SMNVEV (reference sequence). V dropped 3 bases and J dropped 5 bases, with 11 bases sitting between them. This CDR3 has 14 amino acids. Here the CDR3 DNA reads TGTGCCAGCAGTTTTGGCAGGGGGGACAATGAGCAGTTCTTC. Translated, it gives CASSFGRGDNEQFF.